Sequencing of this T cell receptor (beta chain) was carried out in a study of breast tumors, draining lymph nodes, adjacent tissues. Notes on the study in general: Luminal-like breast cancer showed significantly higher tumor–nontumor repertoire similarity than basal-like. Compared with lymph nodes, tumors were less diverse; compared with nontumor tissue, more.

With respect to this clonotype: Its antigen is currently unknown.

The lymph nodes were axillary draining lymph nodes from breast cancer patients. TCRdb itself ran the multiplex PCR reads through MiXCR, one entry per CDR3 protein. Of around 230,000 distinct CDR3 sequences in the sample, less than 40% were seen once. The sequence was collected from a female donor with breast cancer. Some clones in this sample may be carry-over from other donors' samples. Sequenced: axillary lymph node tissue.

CDR3 sequence: CASSREVPEDEQYF. The CDR3 nucleotides read TGTGCCAGTAGTCGGGAGGTTCCGGAAGATGAGCAGTATTTT. The V call is TRBV19, the J call TRBJ2-3, with 7 bases identical to TRBD2. J gave up 11 bases and V 5 bases, and 13 bases lay outside the gene matches. Germline V gives CDR1 LNHDA, CDR2 SQIVND (reference sequence). The CDR3 is 14 amino acids. The full variable domain, with the rest looked up from reference TRBV19 and TRBJ2-3, is DGGITQSPKYLFRKEGQNVTLSCEQNLNHDAMYWYRQDPGQGLRLIYYSQIVNDFQKGDIAEGYSVSREKKESFPLTVTSAQKNPTAFYLCASSREVPEDEQYFGPGTRLTVL.